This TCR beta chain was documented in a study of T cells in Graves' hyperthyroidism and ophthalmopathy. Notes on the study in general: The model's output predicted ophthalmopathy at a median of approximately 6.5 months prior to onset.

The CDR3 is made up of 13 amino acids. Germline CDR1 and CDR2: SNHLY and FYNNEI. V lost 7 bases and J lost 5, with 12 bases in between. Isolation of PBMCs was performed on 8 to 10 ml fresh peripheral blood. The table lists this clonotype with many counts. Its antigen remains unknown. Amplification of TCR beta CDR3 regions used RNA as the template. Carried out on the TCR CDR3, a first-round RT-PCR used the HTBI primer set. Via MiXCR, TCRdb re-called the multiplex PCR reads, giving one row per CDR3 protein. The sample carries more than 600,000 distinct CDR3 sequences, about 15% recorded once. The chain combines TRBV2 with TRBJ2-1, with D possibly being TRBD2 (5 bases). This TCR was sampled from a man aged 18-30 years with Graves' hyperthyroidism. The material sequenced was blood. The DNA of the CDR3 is TGTGCCAGCAAGCCGACTATACACAATGAGCAGTTCTTC. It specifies CASKPTIHNEQFF.